This T cell receptor beta chain originates from a study of T cell responses to AZD1222 COVID-19 vaccine. Generated by immunoSEQ multiplex PCR, the TCRdb table keeps only in-frame clones and is missing some. The sample lists over 120,000 clones, 92% occurring once. Trimming removed 0 bases from V and 0 bases from J, with 14 bases in between. The germline V gene has CDR1 GTSNPN and CDR2 SVGIG (reference sequence). The CDR3 spans 16 residues. The sample in question was peripheral blood, obtained 28 days after the second AZD1222 dose. The clonotype originates from an adult who received the AZD1222 COVID-19 vaccine. The chain uses TRBV30 and TRBJ1-1; D is possibly TRBD1 (5 bases). CDR3 region: CAWSVASGAMNTEAFF. CDR3 DNA: TGTGCCTGGAGTGTCGCCTCTGGGGCCATGAACACTGAAGCTTTCTTT.